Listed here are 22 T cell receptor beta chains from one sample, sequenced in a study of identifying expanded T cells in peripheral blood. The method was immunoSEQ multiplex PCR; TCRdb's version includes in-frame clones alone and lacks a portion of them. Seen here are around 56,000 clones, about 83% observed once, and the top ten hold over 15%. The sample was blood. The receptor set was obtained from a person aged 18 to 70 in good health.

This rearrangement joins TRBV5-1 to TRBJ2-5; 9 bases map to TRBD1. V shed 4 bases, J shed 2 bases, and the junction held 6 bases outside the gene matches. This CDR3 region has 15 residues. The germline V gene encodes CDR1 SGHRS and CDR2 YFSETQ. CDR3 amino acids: CASSAGTGRQETQYF. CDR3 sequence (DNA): TGCGCCAGCAGCGCCGGGACAGGGCGACAAGAGACCCAGTACTTC.

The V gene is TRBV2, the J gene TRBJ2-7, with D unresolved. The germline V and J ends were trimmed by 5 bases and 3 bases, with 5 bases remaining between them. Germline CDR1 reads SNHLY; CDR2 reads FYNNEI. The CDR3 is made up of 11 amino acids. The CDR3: CASSPLYEQYF. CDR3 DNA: TGTGCCAGCAGTCCTCTCTACGAGCAGTACTTC.

CDR3 protein: CASGSGPGLGNEQFF. The CDR3 DNA is TGTGCCAGCGGCTCTGGACCGGGACTAGGCAATGAGCAGTTCTTC. V usage is TRBV9 and J usage is TRBJ2-1; 8 bases map to TRBD2. Germline lookup yields CDR1 SGDLS and CDR2 YYNGEE. The trim removed 7 bases at V and 6 bases at J, leaving 12 bases unmatched. The CDR3 has 15 residues. The entire variable domain, with the rest obtained from reference TRBV9 and TRBJ2-1, is as follows: DSGVTQTPKHLITATGQRVTLRCSPRSGDLSVYWYQQSLDQGLQFLIQYYNGEERAKGNILERFSAQQFPDLHSELNLSSLELGDSALYFCASGSGPGLGNEQFFGPGTRLTVL.

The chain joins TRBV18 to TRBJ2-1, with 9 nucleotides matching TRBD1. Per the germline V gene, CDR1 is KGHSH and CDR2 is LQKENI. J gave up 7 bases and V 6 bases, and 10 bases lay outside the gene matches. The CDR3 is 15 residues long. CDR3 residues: CASSSGQGRVNEQFF. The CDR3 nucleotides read TGTGCCAGCTCGTCGGGACAGGGCAGGGTTAATGAGCAGTTCTTC.

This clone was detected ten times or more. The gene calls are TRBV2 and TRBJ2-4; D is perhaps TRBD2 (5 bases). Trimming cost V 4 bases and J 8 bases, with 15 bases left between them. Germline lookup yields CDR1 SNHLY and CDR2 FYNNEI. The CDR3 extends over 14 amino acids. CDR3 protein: CASSAGLAGHIQYF. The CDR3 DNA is TGTGCCAGCAGTGCTGGGCTAGCTGGGCACATTCAGTACTTC.

CDR3 nucleotide sequence: TGTGCCAGCAGCTTATTAGGGAATACTGAAGCTTTCTTT. It translates to CASSLLGNTEAFF. The genes are TRBV11-2 and TRBJ1-1; D uncertain. Trimming removed 2 bases from V and 5 bases from J, with 9 bases in between. Germline CDR1 and CDR2: SGHAT and FQNNGV. The CDR3 contains 13 residues.

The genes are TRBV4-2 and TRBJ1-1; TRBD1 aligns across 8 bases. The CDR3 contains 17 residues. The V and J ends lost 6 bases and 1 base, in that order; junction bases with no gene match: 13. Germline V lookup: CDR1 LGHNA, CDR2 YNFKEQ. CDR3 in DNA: TGTGCCAGCAGACGGGGAGGGCAGGGGGCGAGGAACACTGAAGCTTTCTTT. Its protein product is CASRRGGQGARNTEAFF.

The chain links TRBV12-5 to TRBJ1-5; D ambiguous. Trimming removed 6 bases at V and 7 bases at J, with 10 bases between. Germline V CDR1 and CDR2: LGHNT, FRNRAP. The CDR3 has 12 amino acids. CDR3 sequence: CASGLDMQPQHF. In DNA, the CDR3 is TGTGCTAGTGGCCTCGACATGCAGCCCCAGCATTTT.

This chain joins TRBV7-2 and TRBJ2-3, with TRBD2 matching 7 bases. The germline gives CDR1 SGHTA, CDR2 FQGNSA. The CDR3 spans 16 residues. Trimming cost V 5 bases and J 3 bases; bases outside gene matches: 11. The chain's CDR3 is CASSHPRGRGTDTQYF. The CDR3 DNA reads TGTGCCAGCAGCCACCCGCGGGGGAGGGGTACAGATACGCAGTATTTT.

The CDR3 DNA reads as TGCGCCAGCAGCCAAGACATTTCCTACGAGCAGTACTTC. Residues: CASSQDISYEQYF. V gene TRBV4-1 combines with J gene TRBJ2-7; no reliable D call. Trimming shortened V by 0 bases and J by 1 base, and 4 bases separated the two germline ends. The CDR3 is 13 amino acids. CDR1 is MGHRA, CDR2 YSYEKL, per germline.

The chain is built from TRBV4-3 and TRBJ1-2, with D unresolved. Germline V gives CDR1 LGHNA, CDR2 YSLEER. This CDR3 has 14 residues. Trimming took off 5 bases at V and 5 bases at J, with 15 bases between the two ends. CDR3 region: CASSSTREGYGYTF. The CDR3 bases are TGCGCCAGCAGCTCGACGAGGGAAGGTTATGGCTACACCTTC.

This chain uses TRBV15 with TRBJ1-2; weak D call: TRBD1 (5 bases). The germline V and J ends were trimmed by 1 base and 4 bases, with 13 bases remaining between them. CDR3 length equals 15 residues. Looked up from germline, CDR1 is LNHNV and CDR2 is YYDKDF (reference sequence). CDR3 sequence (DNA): TGTGCCACCAGCAGAGGAAGGGGCTCGGGCTATGGCTACACCTTC. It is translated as CATSRGRGSGYGYTF.

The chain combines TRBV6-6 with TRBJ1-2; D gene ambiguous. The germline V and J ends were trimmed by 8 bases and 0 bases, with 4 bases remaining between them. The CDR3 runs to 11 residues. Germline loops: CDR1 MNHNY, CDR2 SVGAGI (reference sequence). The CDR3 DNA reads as TGTGCCAGCTCTCCTAACTATGGCTACACCTTC. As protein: CASSPNYGYTF.

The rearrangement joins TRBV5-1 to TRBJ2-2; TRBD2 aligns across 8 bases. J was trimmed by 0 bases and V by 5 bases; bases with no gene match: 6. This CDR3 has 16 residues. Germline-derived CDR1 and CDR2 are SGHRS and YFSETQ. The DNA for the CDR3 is TGCGCCAGCAGAGAATTAGCGGGAACGAACACCGGGGAGCTGTTTTTT. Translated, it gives CASRELAGTNTGELFF.

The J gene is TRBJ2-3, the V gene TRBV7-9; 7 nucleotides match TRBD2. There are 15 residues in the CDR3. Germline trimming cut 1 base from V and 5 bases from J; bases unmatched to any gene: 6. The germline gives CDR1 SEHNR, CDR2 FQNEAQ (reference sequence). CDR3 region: CASSLGSGGQDTQYF. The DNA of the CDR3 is TGTGCCAGCAGCTTAGGATCGGGGGGTCAAGATACGCAGTATTTT.

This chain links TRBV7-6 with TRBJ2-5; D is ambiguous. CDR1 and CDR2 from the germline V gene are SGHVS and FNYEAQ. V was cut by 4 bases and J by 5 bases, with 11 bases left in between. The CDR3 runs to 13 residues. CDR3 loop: CASSWTKRETQYF. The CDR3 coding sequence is TGTGCCAGCAGCTGGACCAAGAGGGAGACCCAGTACTTC.

CDR3 sequence reads: CASSVEAGAEDTQYF. CDR3 nucleotide sequence: TGTGCCAGCAGCGTAGAGGCGGGAGCCGAAGATACGCAGTATTTT. The rearrangement uses TRBV9 and TRBJ2-3, with 7 positions matching TRBD2. Germline CDR1 and CDR2: SGDLS and YYNGEE. The junction had 6 bases not matched to a gene; V was cut back by 0 bases and J by 5 bases. This CDR3 has 15 residues. Using reference TRBV9 and TRBJ2-3 for the parts outside the CDR3, the full variable domain is DSGVTQTPKHLITATGQRVTLRCSPRSGDLSVYWYQQSLDQGLQFLIQYYNGEERAKGNILERFSAQQFPDLHSELNLSSLELGDSALYFCASSVEAGAEDTQYFGPGTRLTVL.

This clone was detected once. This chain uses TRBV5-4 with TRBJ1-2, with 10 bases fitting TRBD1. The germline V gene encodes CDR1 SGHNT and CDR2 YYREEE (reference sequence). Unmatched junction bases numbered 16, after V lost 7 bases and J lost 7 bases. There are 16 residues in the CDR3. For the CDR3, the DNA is TGTGCCAGCGGGGTCGGGGACAGGGGTTTTGTCTCTGGCTACACCTTC. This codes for CASGVGDRGFVSGYTF. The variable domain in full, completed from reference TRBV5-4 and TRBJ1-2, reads ETGVTQSPTHLIKTRGQQVTLRCSSQSGHNTVSWYQQALGQGPQFIFQYYREEENGRGNFPPRFSGLQFPNYSSELNVNALELDDSALYLCASGVGDRGFVSGYTFGSGTRLTVV.

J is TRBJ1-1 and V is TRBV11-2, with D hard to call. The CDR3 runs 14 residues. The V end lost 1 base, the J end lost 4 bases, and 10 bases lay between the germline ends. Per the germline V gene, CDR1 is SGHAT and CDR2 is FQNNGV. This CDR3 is CASSLVRGSTEAFF. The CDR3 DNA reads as TGTGCCAGCAGCTTAGTTCGGGGATCCACTGAAGCTTTCTTT.

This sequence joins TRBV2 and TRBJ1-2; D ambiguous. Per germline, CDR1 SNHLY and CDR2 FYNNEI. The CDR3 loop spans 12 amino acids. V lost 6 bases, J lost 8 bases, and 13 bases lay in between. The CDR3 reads CASRRLLGGYTF. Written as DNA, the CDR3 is TGTGCCAGCAGACGGTTACTGGGGGGCTACACCTTC.

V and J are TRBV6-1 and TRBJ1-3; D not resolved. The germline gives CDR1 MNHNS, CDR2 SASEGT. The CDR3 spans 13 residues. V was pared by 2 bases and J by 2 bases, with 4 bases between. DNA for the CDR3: TGTGCCAGCAGTGAAACGGCTGGAAACACCATATATTTT. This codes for CASSETAGNTIYF.

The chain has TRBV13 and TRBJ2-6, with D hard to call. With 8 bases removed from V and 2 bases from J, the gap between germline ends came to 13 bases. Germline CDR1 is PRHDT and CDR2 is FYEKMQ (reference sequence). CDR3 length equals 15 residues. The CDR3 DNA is TGTGCCAGCTTTATTAGGAAACCTGGGGCCAACGTCCTGACTTTC. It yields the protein CASFIRKPGANVLTF. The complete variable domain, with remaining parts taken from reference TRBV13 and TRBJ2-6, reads AAGVIQSPRHLIKEKRETATLKCYPIPRHDTVYWYQQGPGQDPQFLISFYEKMQSDKGSIPDRFSAQQFSDYHSELNMSSLELGDSALYFCASFIRKPGANVLTFGAGSRLTVL.